The source of this T cell receptor (beta chain) is a study of blood T cells in healthy people across ages. This CDR3 comprises 16 residues. The V gene lost 0 bases and the J gene lost 1 base, with 11 bases spanning the gap. Germline V lookup: CDR1 SGDLS, CDR2 YYNGEE. Together with a sample-barcoded 5' primer, a J-beta primer mix was included in a second PCR lasting about 6 to 11 cycles. TCRdb itself ran the 5' RACE reads through MiXCR, one entry per CDR3 protein. The sample holds 650,000 to 1,000,000 distinct CDR3 sequences, under 40% seen once. This clonotype appeared many times. This clonotype originated in a man between 18 and 35 years old in good health. Sequencing was carried out using blood. The V call is TRBV9, the J call TRBJ2-1; D unresolved. The CDR3 protein is CASSVVGWGSYNEQFF. The CDR3, as DNA: TGTGCCAGCAGCGTAGTGGGTTGGGGTTCCTACAATGAGCAGTTCTTC.